The clone carrying this T cell receptor beta chain turned up a few times. Its antigen is currently unknown. The data were obtained in a study of T cell clones after liver transplantation. Study-level background: Pre-transplant mixed lymphocyte reactions yielded third-party-reactive TCRbeta sequences as comparators for graft-donor-reactive sequences. Three of eight recipients were HCV-positive; others had non-autoimmune, non-viral indications. Tolerance: complete withdrawal held at least one year, liver enzymes staying within twice normal.

The method was immunoSEQ multiplex PCR; TCRdb's version includes in-frame clones alone and lacks a portion of them. The repertoire includes tens of thousands of clones, over 70% of them detected once, and 0.79% sits in the top ten. The germline V gene has CDR1 WSHSY and CDR2 SAAADI. Trimming at V came to 6 bases and at J to 3 bases, leaving 14 bases not matched to a gene. CDR3 length equals 17 residues. Study results and limitations: Post-transplant time points were not standardized, so conclusions are preliminary.

V gene TRBV10-2 combines with J gene TRBJ2-1; 7 nucleotides line up with TRBD1. Sequenced here: CD4+ T cells from blood, sampled 12 months after liver transplant. The receptor comes from a human patient who received a liver transplant. The graft donor may have given rise to some T cells. As DNA, the CDR3 is TGCGCCAGCAGGGAAGGGGGCTTTCCCTCATTCTACAATGAGCAGTTCTTC. Its translation is CASREGGFPSFYNEQFF.